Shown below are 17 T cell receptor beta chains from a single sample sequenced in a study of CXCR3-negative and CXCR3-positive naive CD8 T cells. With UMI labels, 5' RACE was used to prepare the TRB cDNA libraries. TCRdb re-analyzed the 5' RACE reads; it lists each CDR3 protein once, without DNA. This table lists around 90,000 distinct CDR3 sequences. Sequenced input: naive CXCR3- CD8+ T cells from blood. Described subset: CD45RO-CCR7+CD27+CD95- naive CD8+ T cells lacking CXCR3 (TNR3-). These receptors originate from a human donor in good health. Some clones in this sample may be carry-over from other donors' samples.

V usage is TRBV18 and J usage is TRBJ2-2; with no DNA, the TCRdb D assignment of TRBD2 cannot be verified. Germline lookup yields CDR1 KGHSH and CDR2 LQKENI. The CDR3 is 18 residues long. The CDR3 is CASSPPMSGRGNTGELFF.

The CDR3 is CASSPRNTDTQYF. The rearrangement uses TRBV7-9 and TRBJ2-3. This CDR3 has 13 residues. Germline CDR1 is SEHNR and CDR2 is FQNEAQ (reference sequence).

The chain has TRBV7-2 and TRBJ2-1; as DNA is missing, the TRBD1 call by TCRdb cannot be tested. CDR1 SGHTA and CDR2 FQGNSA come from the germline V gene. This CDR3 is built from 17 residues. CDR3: CASSLALTGGSNNEQFF.

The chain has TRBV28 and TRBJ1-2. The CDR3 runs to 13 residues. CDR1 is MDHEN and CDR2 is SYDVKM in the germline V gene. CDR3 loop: CASSPTSQWGYTF.

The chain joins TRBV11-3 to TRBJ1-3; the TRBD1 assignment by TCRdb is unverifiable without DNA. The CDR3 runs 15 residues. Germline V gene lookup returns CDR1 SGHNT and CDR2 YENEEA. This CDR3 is CASSSRAESGNTIYF. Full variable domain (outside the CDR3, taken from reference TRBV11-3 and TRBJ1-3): EAGVVQSPRYKIIEKKQPVAFWCNPISGHNTLYWYLQNLGQGPELLIRYENEEAVDDSQLPKDRFSAERLKGVDSTLKIQPAELGDSAVYLCASSSRAESGNTIYFGEGSWLTVV.

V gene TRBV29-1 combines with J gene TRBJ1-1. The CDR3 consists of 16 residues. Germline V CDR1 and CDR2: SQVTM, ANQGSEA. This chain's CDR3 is CSATPLPTGMNTEVFF.

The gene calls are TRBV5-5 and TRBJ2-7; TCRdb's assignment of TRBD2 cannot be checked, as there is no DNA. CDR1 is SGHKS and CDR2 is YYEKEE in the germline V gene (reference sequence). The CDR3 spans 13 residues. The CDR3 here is CASSIGAIYEQYF.

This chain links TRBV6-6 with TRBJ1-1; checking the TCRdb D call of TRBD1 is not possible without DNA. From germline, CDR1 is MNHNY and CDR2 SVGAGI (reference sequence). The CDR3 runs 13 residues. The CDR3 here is CETGQGAATEAFF.

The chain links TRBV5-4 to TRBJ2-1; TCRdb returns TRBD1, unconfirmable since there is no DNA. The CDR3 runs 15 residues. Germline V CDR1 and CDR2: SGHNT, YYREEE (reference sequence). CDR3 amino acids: CASSSPAGGRGEQFF.

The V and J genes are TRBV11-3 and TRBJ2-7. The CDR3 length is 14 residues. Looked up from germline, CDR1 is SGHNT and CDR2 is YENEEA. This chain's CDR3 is CASSPDPGSHEQYF.

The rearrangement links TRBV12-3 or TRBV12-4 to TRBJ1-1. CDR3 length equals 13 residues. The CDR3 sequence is CASSDIEGTEAFF.

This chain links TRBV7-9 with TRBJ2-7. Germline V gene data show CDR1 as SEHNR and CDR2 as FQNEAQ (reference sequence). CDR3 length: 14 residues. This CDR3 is CASSLGVSSYEQYF.

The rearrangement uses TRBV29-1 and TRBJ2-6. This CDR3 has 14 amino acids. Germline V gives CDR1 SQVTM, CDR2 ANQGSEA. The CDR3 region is CSVEGVLGANVLTF.

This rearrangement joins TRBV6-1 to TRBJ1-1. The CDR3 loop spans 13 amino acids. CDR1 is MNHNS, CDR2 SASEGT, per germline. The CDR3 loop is CASSPYKPDEAFF.

CDR3 loop: CARSLGREGQFF. The chain carries TRBV7-9 and TRBJ2-1; TCRdb selects TRBD2, and the lack of DNA leaves this call unchecked. Germline V gene data show CDR1 as SEHNR and CDR2 as FQNEAQ (reference sequence). The CDR3 spans 12 residues.

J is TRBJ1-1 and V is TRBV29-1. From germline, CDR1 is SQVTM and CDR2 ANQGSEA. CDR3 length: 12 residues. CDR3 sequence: CSVAKMNTEAFF. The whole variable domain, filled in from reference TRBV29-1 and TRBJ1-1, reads SAVISQKPSRDICQRGTSLTIQCQVDSQVTMMFWYRQQPGQSLTLIATANQGSEATYESGFVIDKFPISRPNLTFSTLTVSNMSPEDSSIYLCSVAKMNTEAFFGQGTRLTVV.

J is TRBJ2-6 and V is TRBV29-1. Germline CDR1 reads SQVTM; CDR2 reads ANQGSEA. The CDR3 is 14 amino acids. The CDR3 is CSVGMVFGANVLTF.